This TCR beta chain came from a study of cytomegalovirus exposure and HLA in healthy donors (dated by TCRdb to about 2017). As for the study more broadly: In an earlier analysis of 550 to 750 of the donors, 276 Gb of sequence data and 100 million or so unique TCR beta sequences from roughly 190 million T cells were reported. Roughly 300 gigabases of sequencing data and approximately 85 million unique TCR sequences were included in an early release covering about 700 HLA-typed donors. Of the 398 genotyped donors, about 80% fell in the genetic ancestry cluster associated with self-reported Caucasian donors. The aim of the study was to test whether cataloging public T cell receptors could identify signatures of past pathogen exposure. The study profiled the T cell repertoires of 500 to 800 subjects by immunosequencing and related them to cytomegalovirus serostatus. Besides the first cohort of roughly 660 subjects, a separate validation cohort made up of 120 different subjects was used. To predict cytomegalovirus infection status, the study brought together high-throughput TCR immunosequencing, statistical association of individual TCRs with disease status, and machine learning. In a later analysis, previously published TCR beta repertoires from 550 to 700 donors were re-analyzed and high-resolution HLA genotyping was added so that TCR occurrence patterns could be studied. Rather than using new phenotypic data, the later analysis identified candidate immune exposures from TCR beta sequences and from how often those sequences occurred across donors. An earlier analysis of around 540 of the donors applied high-throughput TCR beta sequencing to assess whether each TCR beta V gene segment acted as functional or pseudogenic. Alongside the repertoire data, information on donor age, sex, ethnicity and CMV serostatus was compiled. In a later genetic analysis, genome-wide SNP genotypes for about three fifths of the roughly 670 donors were used, and that subset was treated as a discovery cohort. Every discovery cohort repertoire had been produced on one sequencing platform. HLA typing covered class I and class II loci at four-digit resolution. Typing coverage differed by locus: A, B, C, DRB1 and DQB1 were typed in roughly 629-640 donors, DQA1 in approximately 520, DPA1 in nearly 610, and DPB1 in approximately 450. Several DR-DQ haplotypes were handled as single units for association and clustering, since linkage in the cohort was strong. Among 398 genotyped donors of the cohort, an average of about 240,000 unique TCR beta nucleotide sequences were sequenced per donor, about a sixth of them non-productive.

Concerning this clone: Its antigen specificity is not known. One base away there is no much larger clone; base qualities are not given. The same CDR3 also results from other DNA sequences found in this sample.

In total, roughly 670 healthy bone marrow donors made up the cohort. All cohort members were sampled while nominally healthy, although unrecorded immune exposures were likely present. The donor was CMV seronegative and belonged to the group of 352 seronegative cohort members. A peripheral blood sample was collected from each donor, and TCR beta sequencing was performed on peripheral blood mononuclear cells. The Qiagen DNeasy Blood Extraction Kit was used to extract genomic DNA from the blood cell samples. The germline V gene (reference sequence) provides CDR1 SEHNR and CDR2 FQNEAQ. The CDR3 goes from the cysteine to the phenylalanine over 13 residues. Of the read, only the CDR3 DNA is kept; its 39 bases are in frame from base 1. The junction carries 4 bases between V and J, which are trimmed by 2 bases and 0 bases respectively. The investigation overall reported the following: A group of highly shared sequence variants was considered likely to be a technical artifact of the sequencing pipeline. In vitro tests confirmed that a few of the cytomegalovirus-associated TCR beta chains recognize cytomegalovirus antigens. A later analysis found that TCR association rates varied across HLA loci, with DRB1 alleles showing the most associated TCRs and HLA-C alleles the fewest. In a later analysis, most CMV-associated TCR beta chains were found to appear HLA-restricted, with HLA associations seemingly driven largely by CMV exposure. V-gene and J-gene trimming of TCR beta chains was associated with a missense DCLRE1C variant in a later genetic analysis, and the association was replicated in an independent cohort. In an earlier analysis of some 500 of the donors, most TCR beta V segments were observed in productive rearrangements about 90% or about 30% of the time, broadly matching IMGT annotations. The authors suggested that the approach could potentially be extended to other disease states and immunological phenotypes. Specific HLA alleles were associated with about 17,000 TCR beta sequences at a false discovery rate of 0.05 in a later analysis. The classifier was reported to diagnose cytomegalovirus status with high specificity and sensitivity in both the original cohort and the validation cohort. A further reported finding was that TCR beta sequences accurately predicted the HLA-A and HLA-B alleles for most subjects in the first cohort. The earlier analysis of nearly 600 of the donors excluded some 16 rarely observed V segments, including chromosome 9 orphons, because counts were too low. A later analysis reported that several top co-occurrence clusters appeared linked to parvovirus B19, influenza, CMV and Epstein-Barr virus. The presence/absence analyses assumed that sequencing depth was roughly uniform across donors, and that assumption may not be true. This cohort had only TCR beta chains sequenced, and the lack of alpha or paired-chain data limited which features could be detected. The study listed over 150 TCR beta chains as associated with cytomegalovirus. The 87-base-pair reads could not distinguish some IMGT-functional V segments, including TRBV6-2 and TRBV6-3, so those segments were excluded. CMV serostatus was the only immune exposure information available for the cohort. When HLA alleles, especially DR and DQ, strongly co-occurred, attributing TCR associations to individual alleles was difficult. Because some donors lacked HLA typing at each locus, the association tests relied only on the typed subset. Compared with equally common non-associated chains, HLA-associated TCR beta chains in a later analysis were more clonally expanded and had lower generation probabilities. Compared with the approximately 720-donor mean, donors in an Asian-associated ancestry cluster had fewer N-insertions in productive TCRs, according to a later genetic analysis. Correlated functional status among segregating V segments might be attributable to linkage disequilibrium, but an unknown experimental factor could not be ruled out. Most TCR sequences were seen in very few donors, while some public TCRs were found in many individuals.

The receptor library was made with the immunoSEQ multiplex PCR assay. For the multiplex PCR, a mixture combining 60 forward primers for TCR Vbeta segments and 13 reverse primers for TCR Jbeta segments was used. A multiplex PCR assay on genomic DNA amplified the CDR3 region of rearranged TCR beta genes. The amplified TCR beta libraries were sequenced on the Illumina HiSeq System as 87-base-pair reads. The study's processing was this. A later analysis counted 65 million to 90 million unique TCR beta chains across the 666 repertoires, and roughly 11 million of these chains were shared by at least two donors. Raw reads were error-corrected and collapsed into unique sequences with a nearest-neighbor algorithm that merged closely related sequences to remove PCR and sequencing errors. CDR3 sequences were aligned to IMGT reference sequences to assign V, D and J gene segments. For a sequence to be retained, a match of at least six nucleotides was required to both a V gene segment and a J gene segment. Rearrangements were called productive when the CDR3 lacked stop codons and stayed in frame with V and J; all others were non-productive. CDR3 was defined by IMGT convention, running from the second conserved V-encoded cysteine to the conserved J-encoded phenylalanine. The earlier analysis of a few hundred of the donors excluded any sequence lacking an unambiguous match to a single V gene segment. In an earlier analysis of 587 of the donors, V segments were called functional above 56.7% productive rearrangements and were called segregating when the between-donor standard deviation exceeded 5%. A statistical classification framework was built for diagnosing cytomegalovirus status from the catalog of TCR beta chain sequences. V and J gene assignment, in a later analysis, came from comparing TCR nucleotide sequences with IMGT/GENE-DB human TR gene sequences. Using the TCRdist pipeline, a later analysis assigned CDR3 sequences along with most-parsimonious VDJ recombination scenarios. In a later analysis, every TCR beta chain was defined by the combination of its CDR3 amino acid sequence and its V-gene family, and reads without a unique V-gene family were dropped. In a later analysis, 500 to 700 highly shared, low-generation-probability nucleotide sequences were removed to address suspected cross-contamination and a sequencing artifact. A later analysis calculated a clonal expansion index for each public chain from normalized within-repertoire ranks of inferred template counts. In a later analysis, generation probabilities were computed using a VDJ recombination model fitted to out-of-frame rearrangements, and the results were checked against IGoR. Hypergeometric tests were used in a later analysis to score TCR-TCR, TCR-HLA and TCR-CMV co-occurrence, with a repertoire-size bias correction applied to the TCR pairs. To estimate false discovery rates, a later analysis permuted the HLA or CMV assignments 20 times. In a later analysis, co-occurring TCRs were grouped using DBSCAN, with TCRdist sequence similarity added in when clustering inside HLA-allele-positive subsets. Repertoires with fewer than 30,000 or more than 120,000 public chains were left out of co-occurrence clustering, as were about five repertoires with anomalous nucleotide sharing. TCRdb's version of the immuneACCESS table is confined to in-frame rearrangements and falls short of the full clone set. An unresolved V gene accounts for under half of the shortfall where checked; the remainder is of unknown origin. The V and J calls and clone size come from that table; D and trimming were worked out from the DNA. This sample gives 100,000 to 150,000 clones in total; 75% to 85% of them show up just once. The top ten clones comprise 3% to 4% of the sample.

Material: PBMCs. The origin of this receptor is a woman in her forties in good health and CMV-seronegative. The rearranged segments are TRBV7-9 and TRBJ1-1, with an unclear D gene assignment. The CDR3 protein sequence reads: CASSLQLNTEAFF. At the DNA level, the sequence is TGTGCCAGCAGCTTACAGTTGAACACTGAAGCTTTCTTT.